This T cell receptor (beta chain) was captured by sequencing in a study of blood T cell repertoires in COVID-19. Study summary: In each case, the material was cDNA or gDNA derived from T cells, B-cell-depleted T cells, or PBMCs.

V was pared by 0 bases and J by 0 bases, with 12 bases between. Germline V gives CDR1 LGHNA, CDR2 YNFKEQ. The CDR3 length is 16 residues. As processed by the authors: How many nucleated cells were present was estimated from reference gene primer amplification. The protocol was immunoSEQ multiplex PCR, while the TCRdb copy is restricted to in-frame clones and leaves out a portion. The V and J calls and clone size are taken from that table; D and trimming were inferred from the DNA. The repertoire holds 200,000 to 250,000 clones, with 70% to 85% as singletons. This clone was picked up one time. Residents of about two dozen US areas, aged about 18 to 89 years, made up the participants.

The sequencing input was PBMCs or T cells enriched from blood (not recorded which). The sequence came from a middle-aged woman with acute COVID-19. This sequence joins TRBV4-2 and TRBJ2-7; a weak D match, TRBD2 (5 bases). CDR3 in amino acids: CASSQDGGSNSYEQYF. The CDR3, as DNA: TGTGCCAGCAGCCAAGATGGAGGCTCAAACTCCTACGAGCAGTACTTC.